This passage covers 4 T cell receptor beta chains from one sample sequenced in a study of neurological immune-mediated disorders. MiXCR, run by TCRdb on the 5' RACE reads, gives a single entry per CDR3 protein. The table includes over 40,000 distinct CDR3 sequences, around 6% detected once. Specimen: CD4+ T cells from blood. The receptors shown here come from a woman aged 40 to 50 in good health.

The chain links TRBV6-5 to TRBJ1-1, with a tentative D call TRBD1 (5 bases). Trimming removed 10 bases at V and 3 bases at J, with 15 bases between. Germline V gene data show CDR1 as MNHEY and CDR2 as SVGAGI. This CDR3 contains 13 residues. The CDR3: CAIRGNGDTEAFF. CDR3 nucleotide sequence: TGTGCCATCCGGGGGAACGGGGACACTGAAGCTTTCTTT.

This clonotype has a count of ten or more. The chain has TRBV5-1 and TRBJ2-7, with 15 bases aligning to TRBD2. V shed 4 bases, J shed 6 bases, and the junction held 11 bases outside the gene matches. Germline CDR1 is SGHRS and CDR2 is YFSETQ. The length of the CDR3 is 17 residues. The CDR3 sequence is CASSPGLAGGPSPEQYF. The CDR3 DNA sequence: TGCGCCAGCAGCCCAGGACTAGCGGGAGGGCCCTCCCCCGAGCAGTACTTC.

This clonotype was seen ten or more times. The chain is built from TRBV5-1 and TRBJ2-3; D unclear. CDR1 is SGHRS, CDR2 YFSETQ, per germline. The CDR3 spans 14 residues. V gave up 2 bases and J gave up 0 bases, with 7 bases separating them. The chain's CDR3 is CASSLTTSTDTQYF. The CDR3 nucleotides are TGCGCCAGCAGCTTAACTACTAGCACAGATACGCAGTATTTT.

This clonotype was seen ten or more times. This rearrangement joins TRBV11-2 to TRBJ2-1; the D call may be TRBD1 or TRBD2 (5 bases each). Germline CDR1 SGHAT, CDR2 FQNNGV. This CDR3 has 16 residues. V lost 4 bases, J lost 0 bases, and 13 bases lay in between. The CDR3 region has the DNA TGTGCCAGCAGCTCTCAGCTGGGGGTCTCCTACAATGAGCAGTTCTTC. Its translation is CASSSQLGVSYNEQFF.